The 16 T cell receptor beta chains in this list originate from one sample, sequenced in a study of OX40 agonist ivuxolimab in advanced cancers. The protocol was immunoSEQ multiplex PCR, while the TCRdb copy is restricted to in-frame clones and leaves out a portion. Of 75,000 to 80,000 clones detected, more than 75% appear once; the ten largest clones hold approximately 0.54%. Source: CD4+ or CD8+ T cells sorted from blood, taken in a trial of the OX40 agonist ivuxolimab. These receptors all stem from an adult with an advanced solid tumor such as melanoma, head and neck, liver or kidney cancer.

This clone is a singleton in its sample. This chain connects TRBV10-2 to TRBJ2-3, with a tentative D call TRBD1 (5 bases). CDR1 and CDR2 (germline): WSHSY, SAAADI. The CDR3 runs 13 residues. The V end was cut by 4 bases, the J end by 0 bases, with 5 bases between. CDR3 loop: CASSGQSTDTQYF. The CDR3 DNA reads TGCGCCAGCAGTGGACAGAGCACAGATACGCAGTATTTT.

The V call is TRBV10-2, the J call TRBJ2-1; tentative D call: TRBD2 (6 bases). Germline values: CDR1 WSHSY, CDR2 SAAADI. This CDR3 comprises 15 residues. Trimming cost V 7 bases and J 3 bases, with 16 bases left between them. The DNA of the CDR3 is TGCGCCAGCATGTGGGGAGGTTCGGGCTACAATGAGCAGTTCTTC. This sequence encodes CASMWGGSGYNEQFF.

This sequence joins TRBV5-1 and TRBJ2-3; the D gene is possibly TRBD2 (7 bases). This CDR3 contains 14 residues. Germline V gives CDR1 SGHRS, CDR2 YFSETQ. Trimming removed 7 bases from V and 2 bases from J, with 14 bases in between. The CDR3 protein is CASRQRDNTDTQYF. The CDR3 DNA reads TGCGCCAGCCGGCAGCGGGACAACACAGATACGCAGTATTTT.

The rearrangement links TRBV30 to TRBJ1-2; 8 bases line up with TRBD1. The CDR3 is made up of 14 amino acids. CDR1 is GTSNPN and CDR2 is SVGIG in the germline V gene (reference sequence). V lost 8 bases to trimming and J lost 7 bases; unmatched junction nucleotides: 15. CDR3 DNA sequence: TGTGCCGCCGGACAGGGTGCCCGCCGTGGTGGCTACACCTTC. Protein sequence: CAAGQGARRGGYTF.

This chain links TRBV5-1 with TRBJ2-1, with a tentative D call TRBD1 (6 bases). Germline lookup yields CDR1 SGHRS and CDR2 YFSETQ. The V end lost 0 bases, the J end lost 4 bases, and 11 bases lay between the germline ends. This CDR3 has 15 amino acids. The CDR3 nucleotides read TGCGCCAGCAGCTTGGAAGGGGGAATTTACAATGAGCAGTTCTTC. It yields the protein CASSLEGGIYNEQFF.

V gene TRBV11-2 combines with J gene TRBJ2-2; D remains unclear. The CDR3 loop spans 16 amino acids. Germline values: CDR1 SGHAT, CDR2 FQNNGV. Between the trimmed V and J ends, which lost 5 bases and 6 bases, there was a span of 19 bases. CDR3 DNA: TGTGCCAGCAGCCCGCTCTCGGCTAGTAGGGCCGGGGAGCTGTTTTTT. Its protein product is CASSPLSASRAGELFF.

This clone was seen a single time. This chain connects TRBV18 to TRBJ2-1; the D gene is possibly TRBD2 (6 bases). With 6 bases removed from V and 7 bases from J, the gap between germline ends came to 16 bases. The CDR3 has 14 residues. Germline V gene lookup returns CDR1 KGHSH and CDR2 LQKENI. Written as DNA, the CDR3 is TGTGCCAGCTCGGGTCGGCTAGCGCTGAATGAGCAGTTCTTC. This encodes CASSGRLALNEQFF.

This chain uses TRBV2 with TRBJ2-3, with 9 bases that match TRBD2. Germline CDR1 reads SNHLY; CDR2 reads FYNNEI. The CDR3 contains 15 residues. V shed 5 bases, J shed 2 bases, and the junction held 5 bases outside the gene matches. The CDR3, as DNA: TGTGCCAGCAGTTATTTAGCGGGGGCCACAGATACGCAGTATTTT. Protein sequence: CASSYLAGATDTQYF.

The CDR3 bases are TGTGCCTGGAGTGTAGGGACAGTCTCCGAGCAGTACTTC. Its translation is CAWSVGTVSEQYF. This rearrangement joins TRBV30 to TRBJ2-7; the match to TRBD1 covers 7 bases. CDR1 is GTSNPN and CDR2 is SVGIG in the germline V gene (reference sequence). The CDR3 sequence is 13 residues long. V gave up 0 bases and J gave up 6 bases; unmatched junction bases: 5. Drawing the rest from reference TRBV30 and TRBJ2-7, the complete variable domain is SQTIHQWPATLVQPVGSPLSLECTVEGTSNPNLYWYRQAAGRGLQLLFYSVGIGQISSEVPQNLSASRPQDRQFILSSKKLLLSDSGFYLCAWSVGTVSEQYFGPGTRLTVT.

The chain has TRBV21-1 and TRBJ1-2. TRBV21-1 corresponds to a pseudogene. The length of the CDR3 is 16 residues. The CDR3, as DNA: TGTGCCAGCAGCAAGCCCAACCCGGGGCAGGCCTATGGCTACACCTTC. It codes for CASSKPNPGQAYGYTF.

In this sample, this clone turned up a few times. The V gene is TRBV5-1, the J gene TRBJ1-1; D is unresolved. V was clipped by 2 bases and J by 0 bases, with 8 bases between them. The CDR3 has 14 residues. The V gene's germline CDR1 is SGHRS and CDR2 YFSETQ. The CDR3 region has the DNA TGCGCCAGCAGCTTAACCGTCATGAACACTGAAGCTTTCTTT. This encodes CASSLTVMNTEAFF.

V usage is TRBV29-1 and J usage is TRBJ2-7; TRBD2 agrees at 8 bases. The CDR3 runs 14 residues. The V gene's germline CDR1 is SQVTM and CDR2 ANQGSEA. V shed 6 bases and J 0 bases; nucleotides not matched to a gene: 7. The CDR3 DNA sequence: TGCAGCGTCGCTCATAGCGGGACCTCCTACGAGCAGTACTTC. As protein: CSVAHSGTSYEQYF.

This clone was detected once. This sequence joins TRBV29-1 and TRBJ2-2; 7 bases align to TRBD2. CDR1 is SQVTM, CDR2 ANQGSEA, per germline. V was clipped by 5 bases and J by 6 bases; unmatched bases: 9. CDR3 length: 14 residues. CDR3 loop: CSVTIGGGPGELFF. In nucleotides, the CDR3 is TGCAGCGTTACCATCGGGGGAGGGCCCGGGGAGCTGTTTTTT.

The J gene is TRBJ1-1, the V gene TRBV2; D uncertain. The CDR3 is made up of 14 amino acids. Germline lookup yields CDR1 SNHLY and CDR2 FYNNEI. The V end was cut by 7 bases, the J end by 4 bases, with 16 bases between. CDR3 in amino acids: CASTKHGGPTEAFF. The CDR3 coding sequence is TGTGCCAGCACCAAGCACGGCGGACCCACTGAAGCTTTCTTT.

The chain couples TRBV23-1 to TRBJ1-2; possible D gene TRBD1, 6 bases. TRBV23-1 is an ORF for which the function is uncertain. Between the trimmed V and J ends, which lost 9 bases and 4 bases, there was a span of 33 bases. The CDR3 covers 19 residues. In nucleotides, the CDR3 is TGCGCCAGAGTCGGGGAATGCCCCGGGACACCGACTCCATCCTATGGCTACACCTTC. Translated: CARVGECPGTPTPSYGYTF.

The chain is built from TRBV19 and TRBJ1-2; no clear D. Trimming cost V 8 bases and J 2 bases, with 12 bases left between them. The germline gives CDR1 LNHDA, CDR2 SQIVND (reference sequence). This CDR3 is built from 13 residues. The CDR3 nucleotides are TGTGCCAGTTCCACGGGTTACAACTATGGCTACACCTTC. This encodes CASSTGYNYGYTF.